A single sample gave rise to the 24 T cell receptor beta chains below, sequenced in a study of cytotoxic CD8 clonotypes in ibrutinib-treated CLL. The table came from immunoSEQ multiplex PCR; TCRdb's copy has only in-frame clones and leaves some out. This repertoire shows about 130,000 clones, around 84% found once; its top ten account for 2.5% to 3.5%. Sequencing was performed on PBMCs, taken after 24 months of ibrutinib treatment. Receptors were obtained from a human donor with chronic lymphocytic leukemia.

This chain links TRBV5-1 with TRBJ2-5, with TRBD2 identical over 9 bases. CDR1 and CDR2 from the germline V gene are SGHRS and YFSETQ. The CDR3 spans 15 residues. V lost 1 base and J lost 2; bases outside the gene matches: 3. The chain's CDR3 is CASSLISGGQETQYF. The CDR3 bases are TGCGCCAGCAGCTTGATTAGCGGGGGACAAGAGACCCAGTACTTC.

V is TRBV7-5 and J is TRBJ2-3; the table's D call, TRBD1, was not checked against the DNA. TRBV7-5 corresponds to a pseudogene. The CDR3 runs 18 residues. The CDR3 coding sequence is TGTGTCTCATACTTCCGGGACAGCCCTCAGAGCTCCCCAGATACGCAGTATTTT. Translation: CVSYFRDSPQSSPDTQYF.

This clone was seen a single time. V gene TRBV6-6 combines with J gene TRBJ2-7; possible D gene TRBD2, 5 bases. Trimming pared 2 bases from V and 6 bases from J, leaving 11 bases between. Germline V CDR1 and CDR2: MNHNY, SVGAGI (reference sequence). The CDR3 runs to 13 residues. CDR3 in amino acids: CASSYPGIGEQYF. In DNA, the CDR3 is TGTGCCAGCAGTTACCCCGGGATCGGCGAGCAGTACTTC.

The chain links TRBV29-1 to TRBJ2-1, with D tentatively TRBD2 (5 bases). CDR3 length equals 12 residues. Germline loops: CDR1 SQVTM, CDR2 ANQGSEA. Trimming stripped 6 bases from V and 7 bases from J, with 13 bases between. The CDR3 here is CSVGSGSNEQFF. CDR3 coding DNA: TGCAGCGTGGGGTCGGGATCTAATGAGCAGTTCTTC.

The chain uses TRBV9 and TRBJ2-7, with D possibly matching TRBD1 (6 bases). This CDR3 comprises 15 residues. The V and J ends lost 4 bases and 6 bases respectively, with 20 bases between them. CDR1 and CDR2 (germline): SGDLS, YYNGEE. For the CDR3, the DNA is TGTGCCAGCAGCCCGCGGACAGTCTCGAGTGCCGAGCAGTACTTC. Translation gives CASSPRTVSSAEQYF.

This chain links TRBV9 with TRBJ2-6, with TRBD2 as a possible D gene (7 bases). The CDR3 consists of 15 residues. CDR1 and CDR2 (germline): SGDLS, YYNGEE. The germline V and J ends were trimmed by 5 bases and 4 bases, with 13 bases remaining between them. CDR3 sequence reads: CASSIGGAGANVLTF. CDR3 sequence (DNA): TGTGCCAGCAGTATAGGGGGGGCAGGGGCCAACGTCCTGACTTTC. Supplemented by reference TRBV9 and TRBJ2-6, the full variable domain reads DSGVTQTPKHLITATGQRVTLRCSPRSGDLSVYWYQQSLDQGLQFLIQYYNGEERAKGNILERFSAQQFPDLHSELNLSSLELGDSALYFCASSIGGAGANVLTFGAGSRLTVL.

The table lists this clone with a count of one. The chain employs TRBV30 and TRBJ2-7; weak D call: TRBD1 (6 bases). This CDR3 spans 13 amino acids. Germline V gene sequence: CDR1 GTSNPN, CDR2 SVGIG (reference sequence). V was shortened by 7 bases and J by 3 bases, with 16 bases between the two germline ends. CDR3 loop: CASKQGNIYEQYF. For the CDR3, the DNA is TGTGCCTCAAAACAGGGAAATATCTACGAGCAGTACTTC.

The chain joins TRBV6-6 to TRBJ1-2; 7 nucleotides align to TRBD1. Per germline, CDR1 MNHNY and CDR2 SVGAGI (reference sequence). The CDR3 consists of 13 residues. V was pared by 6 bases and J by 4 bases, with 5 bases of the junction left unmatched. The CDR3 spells CASSPDRAYGYTF. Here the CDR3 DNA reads TGTGCCAGCAGCCCCGACAGGGCCTATGGCTACACCTTC.

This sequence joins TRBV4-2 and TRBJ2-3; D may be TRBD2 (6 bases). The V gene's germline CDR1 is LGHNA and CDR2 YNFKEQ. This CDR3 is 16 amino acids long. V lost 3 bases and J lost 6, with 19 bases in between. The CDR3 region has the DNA TGTGCCAGCAGCCAGCTCCGGGACTCCGGCGGGGATACGCAGTATTTT. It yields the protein CASSQLRDSGGDTQYF.

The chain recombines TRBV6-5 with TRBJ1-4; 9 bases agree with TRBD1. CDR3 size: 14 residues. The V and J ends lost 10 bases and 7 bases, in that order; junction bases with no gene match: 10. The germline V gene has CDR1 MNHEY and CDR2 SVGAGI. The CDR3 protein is CATSRDRVSEKLFF. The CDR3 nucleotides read TGTGCCACTTCCCGGGACAGGGTATCTGAAAAACTGTTTTTT.

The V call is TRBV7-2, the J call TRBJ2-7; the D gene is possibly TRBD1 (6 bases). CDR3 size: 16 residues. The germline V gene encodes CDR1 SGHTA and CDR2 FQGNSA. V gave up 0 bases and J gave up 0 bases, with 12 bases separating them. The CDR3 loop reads CASSLAAQGSSYEQYF. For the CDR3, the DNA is TGTGCCAGCAGCTTAGCTGCCCAGGGGAGCTCCTACGAGCAGTACTTC.

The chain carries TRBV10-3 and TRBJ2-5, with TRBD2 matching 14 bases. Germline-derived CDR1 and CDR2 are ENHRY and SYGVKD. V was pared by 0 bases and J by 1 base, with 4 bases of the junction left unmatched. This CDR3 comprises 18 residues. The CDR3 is CAISESFGTSGGQETQYF. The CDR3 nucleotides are TGTGCCATCAGTGAGTCATTTGGGACTAGCGGGGGCCAAGAGACCCAGTACTTC.

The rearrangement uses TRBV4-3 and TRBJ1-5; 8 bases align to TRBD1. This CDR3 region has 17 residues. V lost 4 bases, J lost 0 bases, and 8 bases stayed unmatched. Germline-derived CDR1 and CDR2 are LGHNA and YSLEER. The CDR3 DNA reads TGCGCCAGCAGCCGGACCCAGGGGGCCTATAGCAATCAGCCCCAGCATTTT. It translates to CASSRTQGAYSNQPQHF.

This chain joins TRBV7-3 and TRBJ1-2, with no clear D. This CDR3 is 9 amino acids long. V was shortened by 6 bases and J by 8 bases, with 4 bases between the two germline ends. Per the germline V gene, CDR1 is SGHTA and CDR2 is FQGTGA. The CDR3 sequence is CASRGGYTF. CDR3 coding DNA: TGTGCCAGCAGAGGGGGCTACACCTTC.

CDR3 residues: CASSYAPGAYNSPLHF. In DNA form, the CDR3 reads TGTGCCAGCAGTTACGCGCCAGGGGCCTATAATTCACCCCTCCACTTT. The rearrangement uses TRBV6-6 and TRBJ1-6; D is perhaps TRBD1 (6 bases). This CDR3 is built from 16 residues. Trimming removed 2 bases from V and 2 bases from J, with 10 bases in between. Germline values: CDR1 MNHNY, CDR2 SVGAGI (reference sequence).

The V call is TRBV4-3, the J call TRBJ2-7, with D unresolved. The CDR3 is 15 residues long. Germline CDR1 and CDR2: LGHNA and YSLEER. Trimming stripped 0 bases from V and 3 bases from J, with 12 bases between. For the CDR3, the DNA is TGCGCCAGCAGCCAAGACCGAGGTCCGGGCTACGAGCAGTACTTC. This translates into CASSQDRGPGYEQYF.

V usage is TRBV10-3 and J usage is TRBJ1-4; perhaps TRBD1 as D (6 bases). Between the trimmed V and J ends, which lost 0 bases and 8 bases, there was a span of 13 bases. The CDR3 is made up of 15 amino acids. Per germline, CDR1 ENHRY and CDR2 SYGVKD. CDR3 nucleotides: TGTGCCATCAGTGAGTCAGGCCCCCAGGGGGAAAAACTGTTTTTT. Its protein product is CAISESGPQGEKLFF.

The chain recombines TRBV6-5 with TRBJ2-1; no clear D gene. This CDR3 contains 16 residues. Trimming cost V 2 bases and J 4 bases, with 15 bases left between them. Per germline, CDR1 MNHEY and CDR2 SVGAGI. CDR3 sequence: CASSYDRTSNYNEQFF. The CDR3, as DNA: TGTGCCAGCAGTTACGATCGGACCTCGAATTACAATGAGCAGTTCTTC.

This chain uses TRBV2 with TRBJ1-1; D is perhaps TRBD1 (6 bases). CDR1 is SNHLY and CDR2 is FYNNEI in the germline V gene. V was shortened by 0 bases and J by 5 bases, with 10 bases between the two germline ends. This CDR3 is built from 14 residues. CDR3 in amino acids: CASSEARGGTEAFF. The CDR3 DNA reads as TGTGCCAGCAGTGAAGCAAGGGGGGGGACTGAAGCTTTCTTT.

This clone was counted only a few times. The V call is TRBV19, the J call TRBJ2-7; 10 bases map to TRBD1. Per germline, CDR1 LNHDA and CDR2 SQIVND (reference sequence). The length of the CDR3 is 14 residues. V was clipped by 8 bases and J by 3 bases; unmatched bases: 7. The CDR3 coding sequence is TGTGCCAGTGCCCGGGACAGGGGAGGCTACGAGCAGTACTTC. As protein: CASARDRGGYEQYF. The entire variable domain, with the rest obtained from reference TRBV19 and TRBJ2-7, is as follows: DGGITQSPKYLFRKEGQNVTLSCEQNLNHDAMYWYRQDPGQGLRLIYYSQIVNDFQKGDIAEGYSVSREKKESFPLTVTSAQKNPTAFYLCASARDRGGYEQYFGPGTRLTVT.

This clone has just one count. The CDR3 loop is CASSPGGQTQYF. CDR3 nucleotides: TGTGCCAGCAGCCCTGGGGGGCAGACCCAGTACTTC. The chain combines TRBV7-9 with TRBJ2-5; D assignment may be TRBD1 or TRBD2 (6 bases each). CDR3 length: 12 amino acids. In germline, CDR1 is SEHNR, CDR2 FQNEAQ (reference sequence). V lost 5 bases, J lost 6 bases, and 10 bases lay in between.

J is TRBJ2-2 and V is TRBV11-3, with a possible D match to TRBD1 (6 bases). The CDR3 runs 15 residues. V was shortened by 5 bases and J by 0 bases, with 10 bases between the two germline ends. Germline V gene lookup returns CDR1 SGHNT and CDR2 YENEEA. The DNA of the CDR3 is TGTGCCAGCAGCGCAGACAGGACGAACACCGGGGAGCTGTTTTTT. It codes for CASSADRTNTGELFF.

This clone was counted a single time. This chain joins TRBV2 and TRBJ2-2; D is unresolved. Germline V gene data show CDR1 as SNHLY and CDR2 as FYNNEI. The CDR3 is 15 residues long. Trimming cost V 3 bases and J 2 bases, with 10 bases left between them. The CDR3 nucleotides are TGTGCCAGCAGTGACCGACGGCCCAACACCGGGGAGCTGTTTTTT. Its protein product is CASSDRRPNTGELFF.

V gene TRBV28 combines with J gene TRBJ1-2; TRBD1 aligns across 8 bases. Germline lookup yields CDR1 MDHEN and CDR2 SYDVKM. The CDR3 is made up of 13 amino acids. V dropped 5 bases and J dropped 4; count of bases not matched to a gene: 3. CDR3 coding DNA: TGTGCCAGCAGTCCAGGGGGCAGCTATGGCTACACCTTC. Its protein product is CASSPGGSYGYTF.